This T cell receptor beta chain is from a study of beta chain features in type 1 diabetes. Germline CDR1 LNHDA, CDR2 SQIVND (reference sequence). Trimming took 2 bases from V and 1 from J; bases not matched to a gene: 7. The CDR3 length is 17 residues. About this clone: Its cognate antigen is unknown.

The isolated RNA, all of it, was reverse transcribed, so expressed TCRB transcripts were what got sequenced. Sequenced by immunoSEQ multiplex PCR; TCRdb stores in-frame clones only, minus some. Of roughly 400,000 clones detected, approximately 15% appear once; the ten largest clones hold about 0.034%. Central memory, naive, regulatory and stem cell-like memory CD4+ cells were sorted by CD45RO/CCR7/CD25/CD127/CD95/CD27. Study-level results: Sequencing from cDNA could over-represent high-TCR-expressing cells. Individuals with type 1 diabetes displayed fewer insertions and more deletions at VDJ junctions.

What was sequenced was naive CD4+ T cells from blood. The sequence was collected from a man aged 25 to 40 in good health. This sequence joins TRBV19 and TRBJ2-4, with 8 bases aligning to TRBD2. DNA for the CDR3: TGTGCCAGTAGTATATTTGGACTAGCAGATGCCAAAAACATTCAGTACTTC. It encodes CASSIFGLADAKNIQYF. Filled out from reference TRBV19 and TRBJ2-4, the complete variable domain reads DGGITQSPKYLFRKEGQNVTLSCEQNLNHDAMYWYRQDPGQGLRLIYYSQIVNDFQKGDIAEGYSVSREKKESFPLTVTSAQKNPTAFYLCASSIFGLADAKNIQYFGAGTRLSVL.